This T cell receptor beta chain was profiled in a study of blood T cells in healthy people across ages. Whole-study results and caveats: Changes seen in expanded clonotypes were possibly confounded by donor CMV status left unknown. Diversity figures based on one million T cells were deemed too low.

CDR1 is MDHEN and CDR2 is SYDVKM in the germline V gene. The CDR3 contains 13 residues. The germline V and J ends were trimmed by 8 bases and 4 bases, with 14 bases remaining between them. Through a sample-barcoded 5' primer and a J-beta primer mix, a second PCR was run for roughly 6 to 12 cycles. MiXCR was run by TCRdb on the 5' RACE reads, yielding one entry per CDR3 protein. In the table there are 500,000 to 550,000 distinct CDR3 sequences, about 24% of which are singletons. This clonotype occurred a few times. Its antigen is as yet unknown. These same records also appear under a second study, on T cells of mothers and their children. This second report adds: Three healthy Caucasian mothers, along with their six children, served as the donors.

Sequencing was carried out using blood. This sequence was found in a boy aged 5-17 years in good health. The chain combines TRBV28 with TRBJ1-1; D perhaps matches TRBD1 (5 bases). CDR3 protein: CASQGPRATEAFF. The CDR3 coding sequence is TGTGCCAGCCAAGGGCCCAGGGCCACTGAAGCTTTCTTT.